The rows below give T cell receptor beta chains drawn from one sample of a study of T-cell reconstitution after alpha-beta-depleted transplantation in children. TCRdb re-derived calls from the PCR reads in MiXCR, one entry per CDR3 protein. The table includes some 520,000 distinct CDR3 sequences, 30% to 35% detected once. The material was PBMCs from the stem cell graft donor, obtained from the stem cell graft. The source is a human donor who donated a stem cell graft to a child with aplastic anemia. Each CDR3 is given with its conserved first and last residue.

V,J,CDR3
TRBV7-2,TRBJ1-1,CASSLDRWDSGAFF
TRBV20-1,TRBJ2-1,CSASSGGNSYNEQFF
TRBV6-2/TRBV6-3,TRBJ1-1,CASSYTYGTGRLMNTEAFF
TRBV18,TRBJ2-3,CASSPIPVGDTQYF
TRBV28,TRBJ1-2,CASRTGGGGYGYTF
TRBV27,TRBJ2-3,CASSLRLAGFADTQYF
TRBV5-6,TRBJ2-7,CASSLRSPLNPIYEQYF
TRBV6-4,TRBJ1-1,CASSDTRLGSEAFF
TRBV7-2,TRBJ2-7,CASSSRTDSYEQYF
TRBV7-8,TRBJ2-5,CASSSQRVGETQYF
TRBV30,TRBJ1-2,CAWKDYYGYTF
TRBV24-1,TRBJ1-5,CATSDSDRVSNQPQHF
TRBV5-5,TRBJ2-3,CASSSETTSGRTDTQYF
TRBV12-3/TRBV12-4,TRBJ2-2,CASSDRDPGSAGELFF
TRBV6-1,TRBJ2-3,CATTGQQSTDTQYF
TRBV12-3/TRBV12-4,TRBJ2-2,CASSTGQGAVTGELFF
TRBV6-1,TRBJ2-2,CASSRTSGATGELFF
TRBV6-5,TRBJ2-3,CASSYSRRPDTQYF
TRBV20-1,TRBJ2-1,CSAPPEAGAHNEQFF
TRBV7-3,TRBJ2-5,CASSLAGTTQETQYF
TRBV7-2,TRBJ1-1,CASSLDVGVRTEAFF
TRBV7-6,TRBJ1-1,CASSLVSAGSANRLNTEAFF
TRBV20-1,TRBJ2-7,CSANEGYSYEQYF
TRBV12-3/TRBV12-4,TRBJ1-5,CASSLLGGQPQHF